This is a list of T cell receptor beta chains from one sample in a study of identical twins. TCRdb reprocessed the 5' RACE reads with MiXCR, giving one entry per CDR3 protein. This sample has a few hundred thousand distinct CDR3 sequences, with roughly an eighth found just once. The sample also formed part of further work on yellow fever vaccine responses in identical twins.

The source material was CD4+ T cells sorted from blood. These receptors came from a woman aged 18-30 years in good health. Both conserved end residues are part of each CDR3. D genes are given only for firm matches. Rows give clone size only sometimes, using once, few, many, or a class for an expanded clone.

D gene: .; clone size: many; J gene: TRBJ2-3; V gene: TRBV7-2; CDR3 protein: CASSHLLENTDTQYF; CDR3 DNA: TGTGCCAGCAGCCACCTCCTAGAGAACACAGATACGCAGTATTTT
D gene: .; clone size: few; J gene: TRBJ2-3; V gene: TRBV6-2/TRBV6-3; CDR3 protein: CASSYAGHTQYF; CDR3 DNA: TGTGCCAGCAGTTACGCGGGTCATACGCAGTATTTT
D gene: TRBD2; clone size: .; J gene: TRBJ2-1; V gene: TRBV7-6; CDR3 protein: CASSPTGLAGGPFSSYNEQFF; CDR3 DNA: TGTGCTAGCAGCCCAACAGGACTAGCGGGGGGGCCGTTTTCGTCCTACAATGAGCAGTTCTTC
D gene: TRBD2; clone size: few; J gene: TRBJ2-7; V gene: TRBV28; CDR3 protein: CASIPGTSAYEQYF; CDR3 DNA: TGTGCCAGCATCCCCGGGACTAGCGCCTACGAGCAGTACTTC
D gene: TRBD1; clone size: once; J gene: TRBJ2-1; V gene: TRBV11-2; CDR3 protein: CASTNTGTGGYNEQFF; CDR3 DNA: TGTGCCAGCACCAACACCGGGACAGGGGGCTACAATGAGCAGTTCTTC
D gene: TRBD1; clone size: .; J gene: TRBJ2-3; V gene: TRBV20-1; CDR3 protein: CSQGVDTQYF; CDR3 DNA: TGCAGTCAGGGGGTAGATACGCAGTATTTT
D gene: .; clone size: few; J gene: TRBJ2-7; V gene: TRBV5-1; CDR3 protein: CASSLGGIGDEQYF; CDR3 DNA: TGCGCCAGCAGCTTGGGCGGGATCGGCGACGAGCAGTACTTC
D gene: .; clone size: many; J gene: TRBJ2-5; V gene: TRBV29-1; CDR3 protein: CSVAPGQGEQETQYF; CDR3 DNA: TGCAGCGTTGCCCCCGGACAAGGGGAACAAGAGACCCAGTACTTC
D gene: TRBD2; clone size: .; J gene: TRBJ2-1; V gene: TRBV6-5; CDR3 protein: CASSYTSASGRNEQFF; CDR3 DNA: TGTGCCAGCAGTTACACGTCGGCTAGCGGGAGAAATGAGCAGTTCTTC
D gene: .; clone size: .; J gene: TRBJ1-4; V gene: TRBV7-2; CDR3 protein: CASSLAAGLSNEKLFF; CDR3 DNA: TGTGCCAGCAGCTTAGCTGCCGGGCTGTCTAATGAAAAACTGTTTTTT
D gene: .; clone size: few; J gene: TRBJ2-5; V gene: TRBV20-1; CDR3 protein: CSASPRGAETQYF; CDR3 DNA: TGCAGTGCTAGTCCCCGAGGGGCTGAGACCCAGTACTTC
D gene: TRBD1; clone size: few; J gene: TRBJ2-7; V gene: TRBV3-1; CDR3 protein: CASSQEGQRYEQYF; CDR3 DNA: TGTGCCAGCAGCCAAGAGGGACAGAGATACGAGCAGTACTTC
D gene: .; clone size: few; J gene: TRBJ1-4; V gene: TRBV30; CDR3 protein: CAWSSNEKLFF; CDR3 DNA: TGTGCCTGGAGCTCTAATGAAAAACTGTTTTTT
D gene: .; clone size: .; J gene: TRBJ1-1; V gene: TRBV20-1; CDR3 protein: CSAPGPEATEAFF; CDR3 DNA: TGCAGTGCCCCAGGCCCGGAGGCTACTGAAGCTTTCTTT
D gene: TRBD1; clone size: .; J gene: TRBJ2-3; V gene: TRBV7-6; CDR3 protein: CASSYRDRGSDTQYF; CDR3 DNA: TGTGCCAGCAGCTACCGGGACAGAGGGTCAGATACGCAGTATTTT
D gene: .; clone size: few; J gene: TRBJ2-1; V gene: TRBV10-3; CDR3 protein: CAISGHPGNEQFF; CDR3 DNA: TGTGCCATCAGTGGGCATCCGGGGAATGAGCAGTTCTTC
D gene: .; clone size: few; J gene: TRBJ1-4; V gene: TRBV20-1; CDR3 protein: CSAPTLEKLFF; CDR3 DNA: TGCAGTGCCCCGACCCTTGAAAAACTGTTTTTT
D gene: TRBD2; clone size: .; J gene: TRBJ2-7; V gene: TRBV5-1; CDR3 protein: CASSPGLAGVSYEQYF; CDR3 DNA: TGCGCCAGCAGCCCCGGACTAGCGGGAGTCTCCTACGAGCAGTACTTC
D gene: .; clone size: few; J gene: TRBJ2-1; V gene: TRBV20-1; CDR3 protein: CSAPSVRADEQFF; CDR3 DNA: TGCAGTGCTCCATCAGTCAGGGCTGATGAGCAGTTCTTC
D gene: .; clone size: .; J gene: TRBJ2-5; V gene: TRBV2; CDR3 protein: CASRGDSRETQYF; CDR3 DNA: TGTGCCAGCAGGGGGGATTCGAGAGAGACCCAGTACTTC
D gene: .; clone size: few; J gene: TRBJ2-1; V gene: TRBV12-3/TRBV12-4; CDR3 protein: CASSSLAREQFF; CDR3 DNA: TGTGCCAGCAGTTCTCTAGCGCGGGAGCAGTTCTTC
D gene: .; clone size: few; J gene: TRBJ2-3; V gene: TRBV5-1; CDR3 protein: CASRVSTDTQYF; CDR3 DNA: TGCGCCAGCAGGGTGAGCACAGATACGCAGTATTTT
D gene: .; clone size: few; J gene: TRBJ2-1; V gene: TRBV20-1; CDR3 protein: CSFSNLVNNEQFF; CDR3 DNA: TGCAGTTTTAGCAACCTGGTGAACAATGAGCAGTTCTTC
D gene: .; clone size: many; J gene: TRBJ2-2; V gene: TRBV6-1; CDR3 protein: CASSERRAGELFF; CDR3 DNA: TGTGCCAGCAGTGAACGAAGGGCCGGGGAGCTGTTTTTT
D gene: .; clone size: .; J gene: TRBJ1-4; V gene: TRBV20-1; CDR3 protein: CSARDHVRREAGEKLFF; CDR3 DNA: TGCAGTGCTAGAGATCATGTGCGACGGGAGGCGGGTGAAAAACTGTTTTTT
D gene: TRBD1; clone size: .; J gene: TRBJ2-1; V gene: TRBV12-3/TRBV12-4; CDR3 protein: CASSPLDQGQGAYNEQFF; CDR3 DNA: TGTGCCAGCAGTCCCCTAGACCAGGGACAGGGGGCCTACAATGAGCAGTTCTTC
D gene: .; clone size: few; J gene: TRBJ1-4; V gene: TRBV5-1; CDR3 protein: CASSLDRSGGKLFF; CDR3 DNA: TGCGCCAGCAGCTTGGACCGGTCAGGTGGAAAACTGTTTTTT
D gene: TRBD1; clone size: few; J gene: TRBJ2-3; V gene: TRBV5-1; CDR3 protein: CASSTGQSSTDTQYF; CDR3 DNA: TGCGCCAGCAGCACGGGACAGTCGAGCACAGATACGCAGTATTTT
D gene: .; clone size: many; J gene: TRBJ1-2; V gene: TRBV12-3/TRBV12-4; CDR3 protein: CASSFPRDYGYTF; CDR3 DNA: TGTGCCAGCAGTTTTCCTCGGGACTATGGCTACACCTTC
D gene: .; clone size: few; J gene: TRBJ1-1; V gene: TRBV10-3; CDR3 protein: CAIKGGNTEAFF; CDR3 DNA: TGTGCCATCAAGGGCGGGAACACTGAAGCTTTCTTT
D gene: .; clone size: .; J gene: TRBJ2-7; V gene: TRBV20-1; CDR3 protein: CSAPRGGESYEQYF; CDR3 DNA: TGCAGTGCTCCTAGGGGGGGGGAATCCTACGAGCAGTACTTC
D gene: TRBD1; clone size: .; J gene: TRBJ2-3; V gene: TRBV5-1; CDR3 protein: CASLQGDFFASSTDTQYF; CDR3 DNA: TGCGCCAGCTTACAGGGGGATTTTTTCGCCTCTAGCACAGATACGCAGTATTTT
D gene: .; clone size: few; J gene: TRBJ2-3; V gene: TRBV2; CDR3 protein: CASRGAGTDTQYF; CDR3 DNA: TGTGCCAGCCGGGGGGCGGGCACAGATACGCAGTATTTT
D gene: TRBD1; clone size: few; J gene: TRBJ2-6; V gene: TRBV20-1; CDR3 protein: CSARSGTGISGANVLTF; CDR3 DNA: TGCAGTGCTAGATCGGGGACAGGGATATCTGGGGCCAACGTCCTGACTTTC
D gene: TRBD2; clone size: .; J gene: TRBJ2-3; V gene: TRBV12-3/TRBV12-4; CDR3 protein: CASRFPGGASTDTQYF; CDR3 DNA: TGTGCCAGCAGATTTCCGGGGGGGGCTAGCACAGATACGCAGTATTTT
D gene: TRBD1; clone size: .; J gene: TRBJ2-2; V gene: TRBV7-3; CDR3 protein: CASRGGPKDGELFF; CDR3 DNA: TGTGCCAGCAGAGGGGGCCCCAAGGACGGGGAGCTGTTTTTT
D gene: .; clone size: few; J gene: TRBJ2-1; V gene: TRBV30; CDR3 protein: CAWSRGGSSYNEQFF; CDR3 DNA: TGTGCCTGGAGTAGGGGGGGTAGCTCCTACAATGAGCAGTTCTTC
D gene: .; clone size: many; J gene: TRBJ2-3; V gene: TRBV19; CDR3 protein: CASSVTHTDTQYF; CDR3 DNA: TGTGCCAGTTCCGTTACCCACACAGATACGCAGTATTTT
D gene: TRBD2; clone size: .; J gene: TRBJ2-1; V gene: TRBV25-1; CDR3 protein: CASSEAGGQFF; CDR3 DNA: TGTGCCAGCAGTGAGGCGGGGGGCCAGTTCTTC
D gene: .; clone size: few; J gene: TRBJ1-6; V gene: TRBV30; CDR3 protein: CARRAEYNSPLHF; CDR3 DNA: TGTGCCCGGAGGGCAGAGTATAATTCACCCCTCCACTTT
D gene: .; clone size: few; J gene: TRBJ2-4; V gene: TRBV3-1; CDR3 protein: CASSQDPGVAKNIQYF; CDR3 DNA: TGTGCCAGCAGCCAAGACCCCGGGGTAGCCAAAAACATTCAGTACTTC
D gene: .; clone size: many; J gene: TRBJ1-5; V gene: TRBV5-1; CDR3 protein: CASSLDTRDPYQYSNQPQHF; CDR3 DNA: TGCGCCAGCAGCTTGGATACTCGGGACCCCTACCAATATAGCAATCAGCCCCAGCATTTT
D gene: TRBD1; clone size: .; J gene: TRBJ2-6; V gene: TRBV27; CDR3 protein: CASSYRGWESGANVLTF; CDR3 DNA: TGTGCCAGCAGTTACAGGGGGTGGGAATCTGGGGCCAACGTCCTGACTTTC
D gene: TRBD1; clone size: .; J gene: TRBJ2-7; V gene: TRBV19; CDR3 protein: CASSPYSGTGSYEQYF; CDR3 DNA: TGTGCCAGTAGTCCTTACTCCGGGACAGGTAGCTACGAGCAGTACTTC
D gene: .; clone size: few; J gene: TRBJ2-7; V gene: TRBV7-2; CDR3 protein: CASSSPGRSSYEQYF; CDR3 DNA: TGTGCCAGCAGCTCCCCGGGACGGAGCTCCTACGAGCAGTACTTC
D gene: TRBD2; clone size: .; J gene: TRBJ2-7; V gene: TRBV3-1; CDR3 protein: CASSRAPGTSYYEQYF; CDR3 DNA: TGTGCCAGCAGCCGGGCTCCCGGGACTAGCTATTACGAGCAGTACTTC
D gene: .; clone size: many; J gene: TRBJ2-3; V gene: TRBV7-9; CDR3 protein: CASSQDRRTDTQYF; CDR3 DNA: TGTGCCAGCAGCCAAGACAGACGCACAGATACGCAGTATTTT
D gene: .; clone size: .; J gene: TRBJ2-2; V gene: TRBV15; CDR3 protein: CATSRERMWGSGELFF; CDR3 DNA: TGTGCCACCAGCAGAGAACGGATGTGGGGAAGCGGGGAGCTGTTTTTT
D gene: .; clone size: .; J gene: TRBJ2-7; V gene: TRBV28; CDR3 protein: CASSSPTATYEQYF; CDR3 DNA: TGTGCCAGCAGTTCCCCCACAGCAACCTACGAGCAGTACTTC
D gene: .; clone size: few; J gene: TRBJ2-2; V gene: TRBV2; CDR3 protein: CASSERTGTVNTGELFF; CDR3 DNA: TGTGCCAGCAGTGAAAGAACCGGGACCGTGAACACCGGGGAGCTGTTTTTT
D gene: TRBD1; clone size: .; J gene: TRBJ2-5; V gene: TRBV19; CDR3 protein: CASSPRDRGSETQYF; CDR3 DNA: TGTGCCAGTAGTCCTCGGGACAGGGGCTCGGAGACCCAGTACTTC
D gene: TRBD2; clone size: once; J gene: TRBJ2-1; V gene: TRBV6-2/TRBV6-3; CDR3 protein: CASSYGTSFYNEQFF; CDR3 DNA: TGTGCCAGCAGTTACGGGACTAGCTTCTACAATGAGCAGTTCTTC
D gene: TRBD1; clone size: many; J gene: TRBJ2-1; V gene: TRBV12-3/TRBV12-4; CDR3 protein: CASSFLTGLYNEQFF; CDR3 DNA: TGTGCCAGCAGTTTCTTGACAGGGCTATACAATGAGCAGTTCTTC
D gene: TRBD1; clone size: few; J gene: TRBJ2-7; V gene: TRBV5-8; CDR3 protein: CASSLGDRSAYEQYF; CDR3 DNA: TGTGCCAGCAGCTTGGGGGACAGATCAGCCTACGAGCAGTACTTC
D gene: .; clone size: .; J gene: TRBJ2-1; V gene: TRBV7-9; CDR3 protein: CASSLGQGMSYNEQFF; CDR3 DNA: TGTGCCAGCAGCTTAGGGCAGGGGATGTCCTACAATGAGCAGTTCTTC
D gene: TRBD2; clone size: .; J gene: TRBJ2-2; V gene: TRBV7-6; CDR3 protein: CASSLGARTSGSGELFF; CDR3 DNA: TGTGCCAGCAGCTTAGGGGCCCGGACTAGCGGCAGCGGGGAGCTGTTTTTT
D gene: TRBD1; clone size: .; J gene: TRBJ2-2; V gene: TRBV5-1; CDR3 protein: CASSIRTGLENTGELFF; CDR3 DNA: TGCGCCAGCAGCATAAGGACAGGCCTTGAGAACACCGGGGAGCTGTTTTTT
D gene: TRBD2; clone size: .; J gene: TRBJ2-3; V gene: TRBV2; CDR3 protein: CAISQETSGSFADTQYF; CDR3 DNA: TGTGCCATCAGCCAAGAAACTAGCGGGAGTTTCGCAGATACGCAGTATTTT
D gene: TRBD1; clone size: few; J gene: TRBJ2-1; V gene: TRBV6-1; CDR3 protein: CASGKGQGGLSEQFF; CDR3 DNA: TGTGCCAGCGGAAAAGGACAGGGGGGTCTCAGTGAGCAGTTCTTC